Sequencing of this TCR beta chain was carried out in a study of T cells in Graves' hyperthyroidism and ophthalmopathy. Amplified TCR beta CDR3 regions derived from RNA transcripts. The HTBI primer set served for first-round RT-PCR of the TCR CDR3. Using its own MiXCR run on the multiplex PCR reads, TCRdb lists one record per CDR3 protein. The sample lists 150,000 to 200,000 distinct CDR3 sequences; over 15% were seen once. This clonotype was detected many times. Trimming left V 1 base short and J 2 bases short, with 9 bases between. Germline-derived CDR1 and CDR2 are LGHDT and YNNKEL (reference sequence). This CDR3 is built from 14 residues.

The receptor's source is a woman aged 50 to 60 with Graves' hyperthyroidism. Sequencing input: blood. V and J are TRBV3-1 and TRBJ2-7; no clear D. Here the CDR3 reads CASSQVNHPYEQYF. As DNA, the CDR3 is TGTGCCAGCAGCCAAGTCAATCATCCCTACGAGCAGTACTTC.